This T cell receptor beta chain was retrieved from a study of beta chain features in type 1 diabetes. Overall study: Cell yields, gender and age were comparable in patients and healthy donors. Sorted cells numbering 95 million to 110 million were examined across all samples. Findings and caveats of the study: There was a moderate but significant shortening of TCRB CDR3s in all four CD4+ subsets of Type 1 diabetes patients. The naive, central memory and Treg TCRB repertoires looked more alike in patients than they did in healthy donors.

A remark on this clone: The antigen remains undetermined.

Germline lookup yields CDR1 ENHRY and CDR2 SYGVKD. The CDR3 extends over 15 amino acids. V gave up 0 bases and J gave up 5 bases, with 11 bases separating them. Sequenced material consisted of expressed TCRB transcripts (all of the isolated RNA was reverse transcribed). TCRdb's copy holds only in-frame clones and misses some; the assay was immunoSEQ multiplex PCR. The table includes 300,000 to 400,000 clones, around a tenth detected once. This TCR was sampled from a man aged 25-45 years with type 1 diabetes. The sequencing input was central memory CD4+ T cells from blood. This rearrangement joins TRBV10-3 to TRBJ1-5, with TRBD1 as a possible D gene (5 bases). The CDR3 DNA reads TGTGCCATCAGTGAGTCGGAGCAGGGATATCAGCCCCAGCATTTT. Encoded protein: CAISESEQGYQPQHF.